Below are 9 T cell receptor beta chains sequenced from a single sample in a study of blood T cell repertoires in COVID-19. The assay was immunoSEQ multiplex PCR, and TCRdb's table has in-frame clones only and misses some. This sample has fewer than 300,000 clones, with around 82% found just once. Sequencing was carried out using peripheral blood. These receptor sequences come from a man at least 80 years old with acute or convalescent COVID-19.

The genes are TRBV5-1 and TRBJ2-2, with 15 nucleotides matching TRBD2. V was pared by 1 base and J by 5 bases, with 6 bases of the junction left unmatched. Germline assignment: CDR1 SGHRS and CDR2 YFSETQ. This CDR3 region has 18 residues. For the CDR3, the DNA is TGCGCCAGCAGCTTGCCGCTGGGGACTAGCGGGAGGACCGGGGAGCTGTTTTTT. Its translation: CASSLPLGTSGRTGELFF.

The chain combines TRBV7-8 with TRBJ1-1; D not resolved. V was shortened by 5 bases and J by 5 bases, with 9 bases between the two germline ends. The CDR3 is made up of 12 amino acids. The germline V gene encodes CDR1 SGHVS and CDR2 FQNEAQ. In nucleotides, the CDR3 is TGTGCCAGCAGCCCCCGGGAGACTGAAGCTTTCTTT. It is translated as CASSPRETEAFF.

This clone was counted between two and nine times. The chain recombines TRBV19 with TRBJ2-7, with TRBD2 matching over 10 bases. CDR3 length equals 13 residues. The ends lost 3 bases at V and 7 bases at J; junction bases unmatched: 3. In germline, CDR1 is LNHDA, CDR2 SQIVND (reference sequence). CDR3 DNA: TGTGCCAGTAGTATTGGGACTAGCGCGGAGCAGTACTTC. The encoded protein is CASSIGTSAEQYF.

J is TRBJ2-7 and V is TRBV4-2; TRBD2 agrees at 12 bases. Germline V gene data show CDR1 as LGHNA and CDR2 as YNFKEQ. This CDR3 region has 15 residues. Losses at the gene ends were 4 bases for V and 3 bases for J; bases not matched to a gene: 4. DNA of the CDR3: TGTGCCAGCAGCCCGACTAGCGGGGGCTTCTACGAGCAGTACTTC. It translates to CASSPTSGGFYEQYF.

CDR3 loop: CASSYSRVPWTGELFF. CDR3 sequence (DNA): TGTGCCAGCAGTTACTCGAGGGTTCCATGGACCGGGGAGCTGTTTTTT. V and J are TRBV6-5 and TRBJ2-2; maybe TRBD2 (5 bases). Germline V gene sequence: CDR1 MNHEY, CDR2 SVGAGI. V lost 0 bases and J lost 5, with 13 bases in between. The CDR3 runs 16 residues.

The V gene is TRBV2, the J gene TRBJ2-7; 9 bases are shared with TRBD2. This CDR3 is 15 amino acids long. Trimming removed 7 bases from V and 1 base from J; junction bases left unmatched: 8. Germline V gene data show CDR1 as SNHLY and CDR2 as FYNNEI. CDR3 amino acids: CASTSLAGGSYEQYF. The CDR3 DNA reads TGTGCCAGCACGTCACTAGCGGGCGGGTCCTACGAGCAGTACTTC.

The chain links TRBV10-1 to TRBJ2-3; D remains unclear. V lost 6 bases and J lost 0, with 10 bases in between. CDR3 length: 14 amino acids. Germline V CDR1 and CDR2: WNHNN, SYGVQD (reference sequence). The CDR3 is CASSRQVSTDTQYF. The DNA for the CDR3 is TGCGCCAGCAGCCGGCAGGTCAGCACAGATACGCAGTATTTT.

This chain's CDR3 is CASSFPRSRGYTF. DNA of the CDR3: TGTGCCAGCAGCTTCCCTAGGTCGAGGGGCTACACCTTC. V gene TRBV5-5 combines with J gene TRBJ1-2; D ambiguous. This CDR3 is 13 amino acids long. The V end lost 2 bases, the J end lost 8 bases, and 13 bases lay between the germline ends. CDR1 is SGHKS and CDR2 is YYEKEE in the germline V gene (reference sequence).

V and J are TRBV6-4 and TRBJ2-7; TRBD2 matches at 8 bases. The CDR3 runs 16 residues. The germline gives CDR1 MRHNA, CDR2 SNTAGT. With V trimmed by 7 bases and J by 3 bases, 14 bases remained unmatched. As DNA, the CDR3 is TGTGCCAGCATCGGATATTATAGCGGGAATCACTACGAGCAGTACTTC. Encoded protein: CASIGYYSGNHYEQYF.